Following are 13 T cell receptor beta chains from one sample sequenced in a study of cytomegalovirus exposure and HLA in healthy donors. PCR used 60 Vbeta primers and 13 Jbeta primers. Sequencing was performed with immunoSEQ multiplex PCR; in TCRdb, only in-frame clones are kept and a portion is missing. The sample carries about 150,000 clones, 60% to 80% recorded once. What was sequenced was PBMCs. These receptors came from a middle-aged woman in good health and CMV-seronegative.

The chain links TRBV7-7 to TRBJ2-7; 7 bases map to TRBD1. The CDR3 sequence is 14 residues long. In germline, CDR1 is SSHAT, CDR2 FNYEAQ (reference sequence). V lost 3 bases and J lost 8; bases outside the gene matches: 10. The CDR3 loop reads CASSLGQNYPQQYF. The CDR3 bases are TGTGCCAGCAGCTTGGGACAGAACTACCCCCAGCAGTACTTC.

The gene calls are TRBV2 and TRBJ1-5; 7 positions match TRBD1. Germline V CDR1 and CDR2: SNHLY, FYNNEI. The CDR3 loop spans 14 amino acids. V shed 4 bases, J shed 4 bases, and the junction held 4 bases outside the gene matches. This CDR3 reads CASSGGRGNQPQHF. The CDR3 DNA reads as TGTGCCAGCAGTGGGGGCAGGGGGAATCAGCCCCAGCATTTT.

This clone appeared a few times. The rearrangement links TRBV6-6 to TRBJ1-4, with D uncertain. The CDR3 sequence is 13 residues long. Per germline, CDR1 MNHNY and CDR2 SVGAGI (reference sequence). V was trimmed by 3 bases and J by 5 bases, leaving 7 bases between them. The chain's CDR3 is CASSYTVNEKLFF. In nucleotides, the CDR3 is TGTGCCAGCAGTTATACGGTGAATGAAAAACTGTTTTTT.

The chain recombines TRBV27 with TRBJ1-1; D ambiguous. There are 13 residues in the CDR3. V was clipped by 3 bases and J by 0 bases, with 5 bases between them. Germline V gene lookup returns CDR1 MNHEY and CDR2 SMNVEV (reference sequence). CDR3 DNA sequence: TGTGCCAGCAGTTTCGGTATGAACACTGAAGCTTTCTTT. It yields the protein CASSFGMNTEAFF.

The V call is TRBV10-2, the J call TRBJ2-3, with 9 bases identical to TRBD1. The germline V gene has CDR1 WSHSY and CDR2 SAAADI. CDR3 length equals 15 residues. The V segment lost 2 bases and the J segment 4 bases; nucleotides outside the gene matches: 4. In DNA form, the CDR3 reads TGCGCCAGCAGTGAGGAGGGACAGGGTCCAGATACGCAGTATTTT. It translates to CASSEEGQGPDTQYF.

This chain uses TRBV10-3 with TRBJ1-1; possible D gene TRBD1, 6 bases. The CDR3 extends over 14 amino acids. Per germline, CDR1 ENHRY and CDR2 SYGVKD. Trimming removed 10 bases from V and 5 bases from J, with 20 bases in between. In DNA form, the CDR3 reads TGTGCCACACGGCCCAGCGGGGGCAGTACTGAAGCTTTCTTT. It yields the protein CATRPSGGSTEAFF.

The rearrangement uses TRBV7-3 and TRBJ2-1, with D possibly being TRBD2 (7 bases). The CDR3 length is 15 residues. In germline, CDR1 is SGHTA, CDR2 FQGTGA. V dropped 2 bases and J dropped 6 bases, with 14 bases sitting between them. CDR3 in amino acids: CASSLEGGGINEQFF. The CDR3 nucleotides read TGTGCCAGCAGCTTAGAGGGGGGAGGGATCAATGAGCAGTTCTTC.

This sequence joins TRBV5-1 and TRBJ2-7; 8 nucleotides match TRBD1. Germline V gene data show CDR1 as SGHRS and CDR2 as YFSETQ. V lost 1 base, J lost 6 bases, and 3 bases stayed unmatched. The CDR3 contains 13 residues. The CDR3 nucleotides read TGCGCCAGCAGCTTGCCGACAGGGGCCGAGCAGTACTTC. Its translation is CASSLPTGAEQYF.

The chain couples TRBV19 to TRBJ1-2; 7 bases map to TRBD1. The V segment lost 5 bases and the J segment 0 bases; nucleotides outside the gene matches: 0. The CDR3 contains 13 residues. Looked up from germline, CDR1 is LNHDA and CDR2 is SQIVND (reference sequence). This CDR3 reads CASSDRANYGYTF. CDR3 sequence (DNA): TGTGCCAGTAGTGACAGGGCTAACTATGGCTACACCTTC.

This chain joins TRBV7-8 and TRBJ2-1, with D possibly TRBD2 on 5 matching bases. CDR1 is SGHVS, CDR2 FQNEAQ, per germline. This CDR3 region has 14 residues. Between the trimmed V and J ends, which lost 1 base and 6 bases, there was a span of 10 bases. CDR3: CASSLGGRGNEQFF. The CDR3 nucleotides are TGTGCCAGCAGCTTAGGAGGGAGAGGCAATGAGCAGTTCTTC.

This rearrangement joins TRBV10-1 to TRBJ2-7; D is unresolved. This CDR3 has 15 amino acids. Germline CDR1 reads WNHNN; CDR2 reads SYGVQD (reference sequence). With 2 bases removed from V and 0 bases from J, the gap between germline ends came to 11 bases. The CDR3 region has the DNA TGCGCCAGCAGTGAGAACCAGGATGTCTCCTACGAGCAGTACTTC. The encoded protein is CASSENQDVSYEQYF.

The sample holds a few counts of this clone. This sequence joins TRBV6-5 and TRBJ2-7; TRBD1 matches 7 bases. Germline V gene data show CDR1 as MNHEY and CDR2 as SVGAGI. Losses at the gene ends were 5 bases for V and 3 bases for J; bases not matched to a gene: 1. The CDR3 length is 12 residues. CDR3 residues: CASSDRVYEQYF. DNA for the CDR3: TGTGCCAGCAGTGACAGGGTCTACGAGCAGTACTTC.

This clone was observed a few times. The chain links TRBV5-1 to TRBJ2-1, with 7 bases that match TRBD1. CDR1 and CDR2 from the germline V gene are SGHRS and YFSETQ. J was trimmed by 3 bases and V by 0 bases; bases with no gene match: 9. CDR3 length: 17 residues. CDR3 amino acids: CASSLAFGDSSYNEQFF. CDR3 sequence (DNA): TGCGCCAGCAGCTTGGCCTTTGGGGACAGCAGCTACAATGAGCAGTTCTTC.